These 14 T cell receptor beta chains were sequenced from one sample in a study of shared clonotypes between healthy human individuals. The naive CD8 population came from CD45RO-negative cells selected for CCR7, without terminally differentiated effector memory CD45RA+ cells. Measured with immunoSEQ multiplex PCR; TCRdb has only the in-frame clones, and not every one. The sample has nearly 2 million clones, about 95% seen once; the top ten hold 1.2%. Sequenced sample: naive CD8+ T cells sorted from blood. Receptor source: a man in his late teens or twenties in good health.

Regarding this clone: Other DNA sequences in this sample translate to the same CDR3. J is TRBJ2-7 and V is TRBV18; D is possibly TRBD1 or TRBD2 (5 bases each). Germline values: CDR1 KGHSH, CDR2 LQKENI. CDR3 length: 12 amino acids. With 3 bases removed from V and 6 bases from J, the gap between germline ends came to 9 bases. The CDR3 DNA follows: TGTGCCAGCTCACCCGGGACCCCCGAGCAGTACTTC. Its protein product is CASSPGTPEQYF.

As to this clone: Different DNA sequences within this sample yield the same CDR3. V usage is TRBV13 and J usage is TRBJ2-1; D is unresolved. Germline loops: CDR1 PRHDT, CDR2 FYEKMQ (reference sequence). V shed 4 bases and J shed 0 bases, with 4 bases lying between them. The CDR3 loop spans 13 amino acids. In nucleotides, the CDR3 is TGTGCCAGCAGCTCTAGCTCCTACAATGAGCAGTTCTTC. Amino acids: CASSSSSYNEQFF.

The chain is built from TRBV7-9 and TRBJ2-1, with 11 bases matching TRBD1. V shed 5 bases and J 6 bases; nucleotides not matched to a gene: 6. Germline CDR1 SEHNR, CDR2 FQNEAQ (reference sequence). This CDR3 has 15 amino acids. CDR3 region: CASSPWDRGSNEQFF. The CDR3 coding sequence is TGTGCCAGCAGCCCCTGGGACAGGGGGAGCAATGAGCAGTTCTTC.

The rearrangement uses TRBV10-3 and TRBJ2-5; D gene uncertain. Between the trimmed V and J ends, which lost 4 bases and 0 bases, there was a span of 15 bases. This CDR3 is built from 16 residues. CDR1 and CDR2 (germline): ENHRY, SYGVKD. CDR3 in DNA: TGTGCCATCAGTGGATCGACGTACACGAACCAAGAGACCCAGTACTTC. This codes for CAISGSTYTNQETQYF.

This clone has just a few counts. The chain couples TRBV6-1 to TRBJ1-5; 8 nucleotides align to TRBD1. This CDR3 contains 15 residues. CDR1 is MNHNS and CDR2 is SASEGT in the germline V gene. J was trimmed by 4 bases and V by 5 bases; bases with no gene match: 7. CDR3 nucleotides: TGTGCCAGCAGTCCTCAGGGGGCGCGTAATCAGCCCCAGCATTTT. As protein: CASSPQGARNQPQHF.

Points on this clone: Other DNA sequences in this specimen translate into the identical CDR3. The V call is TRBV27, the J call TRBJ2-7; weak D call: TRBD2 (5 bases). The V and J ends lost 1 base and 1 base respectively, with 11 bases between them. Germline assignment: CDR1 MNHEY and CDR2 SMNVEV (reference sequence). The CDR3 sequence is 15 residues long. CDR3 region: CASSLLGDSSYEQYF. Written as DNA, the CDR3 is TGTGCCAGCAGTTTATTGGGAGACTCATCCTACGAGCAGTACTTC.

The chain links TRBV4-3 to TRBJ2-1, with 7 bases aligning to TRBD2. Trimming removed 5 bases from V and 0 bases from J; junction bases left unmatched: 13. The length of the CDR3 is 18 residues. The germline gives CDR1 LGHNA, CDR2 YSLEER. Here the CDR3 reads CASSTNPSGTTSYNEQFF. The CDR3 DNA reads as TGCGCCAGCAGCACGAACCCCTCCGGGACTACCTCCTACAATGAGCAGTTCTTC.

This clone has just one count. V gene TRBV7-3 combines with J gene TRBJ1-2, with a tentative D call TRBD1 (6 bases). CDR1 and CDR2 from the germline V gene are SGHTA and FQGTGA. V dropped 5 bases and J dropped 3 bases, with 22 bases sitting between them. This CDR3 is built from 17 residues. In nucleotides, the CDR3 is TGTGCCAGCAGCCCGGAGCCGTCAGGGCAGGGGTACTATGGCTACACCTTC. Encoded protein: CASSPEPSGQGYYGYTF. The full variable domain, its missing parts supplied by reference TRBV7-3 and TRBJ1-2, is GAGVSQTPSNKVTEKGKYVELRCDPISGHTALYWYRQSLGQGPEFLIYFQGTGAADDSGLPNDRFFAVRPEGSVSTLKIQRTERGDSAVYLCASSPEPSGQGYYGYTFGSGTRLTVV.

V gene TRBV5-4 combines with J gene TRBJ1-2; no firm D call. There are 14 residues in the CDR3. Germline values: CDR1 SGHNT, CDR2 YYREEE (reference sequence). Between the trimmed V and J ends, which lost 4 bases and 5 bases, there was a span of 15 bases. The CDR3 nucleotides read TGTGCCAGCAGCCCCGGACGGGATCTATATGGCTACACCTTC. It translates to CASSPGRDLYGYTF.

The chain uses TRBV5-6 and TRBJ2-1; 8 bases map to TRBD2. This CDR3 contains 17 residues. V was pared by 5 bases and J by 2 bases, with 12 bases of the junction left unmatched. Germline V gene data show CDR1 as SGHDT and CDR2 as YYEEEE. This chain's CDR3 is CASRLEKTSEPYNEQFF. For the CDR3, the DNA is TGTGCCAGCAGGTTAGAAAAGACTAGCGAACCCTACAATGAGCAGTTCTTC.

The chain has TRBV28 and TRBJ2-7; 8 nucleotides match TRBD2. Germline loops: CDR1 MDHEN, CDR2 SYDVKM. The CDR3 runs 13 residues. V was clipped by 3 bases and J by 6 bases; unmatched bases: 4. CDR3 nucleotides: TGTGCCAGCAGTTTTTCGGGGACTAGCGAGCAGTACTTC. As protein: CASSFSGTSEQYF.

The chain carries TRBV2 and TRBJ2-1; 10 nucleotides line up with TRBD2. CDR1 is SNHLY and CDR2 is FYNNEI in the germline V gene. The junction had 13 bases not matched to a gene; V was cut back by 2 bases and J by 6 bases. This CDR3 is 18 amino acids long. CDR3 nucleotides: TGTGCCAGCAGTGAATATCTCCTAGCGGGAGAAGGGTCCAATGAGCAGTTCTTC. Protein sequence: CASSEYLLAGEGSNEQFF.

The chain is built from TRBV27 and TRBJ2-7; no reliable D call. Trimming pared 5 bases from V and 2 bases from J, leaving 10 bases between. CDR3 size: 13 residues. Germline CDR1 and CDR2: MNHEY and SMNVEV (reference sequence). CDR3 amino acids: CASSIGSPYEQYF. DNA for the CDR3: TGTGCCAGCAGTATTGGGTCTCCCTACGAGCAGTACTTC.

This clone was observed a single time. The J gene is TRBJ2-2, the V gene TRBV11-2; 12 bases fit TRBD1. The CDR3 runs to 17 residues. The junction had 10 bases not matched to a gene; V was cut back by 5 bases and J by 6 bases. Germline V gene sequence: CDR1 SGHAT, CDR2 FQNNGV. The CDR3 nucleotides read TGTGCCAGCAGCCCTGGACCGGGACAGGGGGCGGCCGGGGAGCTGTTTTTT. The encoded protein is CASSPGPGQGAAGELFF.